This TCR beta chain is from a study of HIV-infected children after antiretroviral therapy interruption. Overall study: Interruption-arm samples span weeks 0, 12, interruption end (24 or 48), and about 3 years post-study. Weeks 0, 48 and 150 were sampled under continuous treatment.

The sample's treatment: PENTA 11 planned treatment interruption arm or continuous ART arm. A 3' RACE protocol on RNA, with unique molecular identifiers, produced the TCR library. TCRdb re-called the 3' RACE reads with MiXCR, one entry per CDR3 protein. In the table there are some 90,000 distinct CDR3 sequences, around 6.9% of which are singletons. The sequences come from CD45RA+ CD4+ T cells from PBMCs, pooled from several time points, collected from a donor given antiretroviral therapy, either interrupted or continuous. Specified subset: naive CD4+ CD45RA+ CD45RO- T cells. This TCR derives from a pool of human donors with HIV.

The DNA of the CDR3 is TGTGCCAGCAGTCCGCTCACAGGGGAAGGGCAGCCCCAGCATTTT. Translation: CASSPLTGEGQPQHF. The chain joins TRBV12-3 or TRBV12-4 to TRBJ1-5, with TRBD1 identical over 7 bases. The CDR3 totals 15 residues. The junction had 11 bases not matched to a gene; V was cut back by 5 bases and J by 7 bases.